Following are 20 T cell receptor beta chains from one sample sequenced in a study of vaccination effects on CD4 cells after COVID-19. Produced via immunoSEQ multiplex PCR; TCRdb's table is partial and in-frame only. The repertoire holds tens of thousands of clones, around 79% seen once, with 2% to 3% in the top ten. Culture lasted about nine days before CD4+ T cell isolation. BNT162b2 vaccine or mRNA-1273 vaccine was given to participants in two doses. No antigen has been assigned to these receptors. Sequenced material: CD4+ T cells from PBMCs cultured without peptide, taken after COVID-19 vaccination. These receptors came from a human donor who received a COVID-19 vaccine.

The V gene is TRBV28, the J gene TRBJ2-5; 7 bases map to TRBD1. The CDR3 loop spans 13 amino acids. V was clipped by 7 bases and J by 5 bases; unmatched bases: 7. Germline CDR1 is MDHEN and CDR2 is SYDVKM. The CDR3 is CASMAGGRETQYF. The CDR3 nucleotides are TGTGCCAGCATGGCAGGGGGAAGGGAGACCCAGTACTTC.

The chain joins TRBV4-1 to TRBJ1-3; tentative D call: TRBD1 (6 bases). The CDR3 has 17 residues. V dropped 4 bases and J dropped 0 bases, with 16 bases sitting between them. CDR1 MGHRA and CDR2 YSYEKL come from the germline V gene. The CDR3 is CASSLARTASSGNTIYF. The CDR3 DNA is TGCGCCAGCAGCCTGGCCAGGACAGCCTCCTCTGGAAACACCATATATTTT.

V gene TRBV28 combines with J gene TRBJ1-1; D is possibly TRBD1 (5 bases). V lost 7 bases and J 2 bases, leaving 17 bases between the germline ends. The CDR3 is 15 residues long. Germline CDR1 is MDHEN and CDR2 is SYDVKM. DNA of the CDR3: TGTGCCAGCACCAAGGCCGGGACTCCAAACACTGAAGCTTTCTTT. It is translated as CASTKAGTPNTEAFF.

The chain has TRBV7-9 and TRBJ2-7; 7 bases line up with TRBD1. V was clipped by 1 base and J by 12 bases; unmatched bases: 9. The CDR3 is made up of 13 amino acids. Germline V gene data show CDR1 as SEHNR and CDR2 as FQNEAQ (reference sequence). The chain's CDR3 is CASSLGQGSLAYV. CDR3 nucleotide sequence: TGTGCCAGCAGCTTAGGACAGGGAAGTCTGGCGTACGTC.

The chain recombines TRBV7-6 with TRBJ2-5, with 7 bases identical to TRBD1. V gave up 5 bases and J gave up 2 bases; unmatched junction bases: 11. The germline CDR1 and CDR2 sequences are SGHVS and FNYEAQ. The CDR3 length is 16 residues. CDR3 nucleotides: TGTGCCAGCAGCCCAAAAACCGGGACAGCTCAAGAGACCCAGTACTTC. It is translated as CASSPKTGTAQETQYF.

The V call is TRBV5-4, the J call TRBJ1-3; D not certain. V was trimmed by 4 bases and J by 1 base, leaving 6 bases between them. CDR1 and CDR2 (germline): SGHNT, YYREEE (reference sequence). The CDR3 extends over 13 amino acids. CDR3 bases: TGTGCCAGCAGCCCGGGGTCTGGAAACACCATATATTTT. It specifies CASSPGSGNTIYF.

The chain uses TRBV28 and TRBJ1-1; 7 positions match TRBD1. V shed 5 bases and J 4 bases; nucleotides not matched to a gene: 1. Germline V gene sequence: CDR1 MDHEN, CDR2 SYDVKM. The CDR3 totals 12 residues. CDR3 sequence (DNA): TGTGCCAGCAGTGCAGGGGGCACTGAAGCTTTCTTT. This codes for CASSAGGTEAFF.

The rearrangement joins TRBV27 to TRBJ1-5; D may be TRBD1 (6 bases). Deletions cut 6 bases from V and 0 bases from J, with 21 bases between. Germline lookup yields CDR1 MNHEY and CDR2 SMNVEV (reference sequence). The CDR3 covers 18 residues. The CDR3 bases are TGTGCCAGCAGCCTATCGGGCAGGGGTGGCGTTAGCAATCAGCCCCAGCATTTT. Its translation is CASSLSGRGGVSNQPQHF.

The genes are TRBV19 and TRBJ1-5; no clear D gene. The V end lost 2 bases, the J end lost 4 bases, and 3 bases lay between the germline ends. The CDR3 sequence is 12 residues long. Germline CDR1 and CDR2: LNHDA and SQIVND (reference sequence). CDR3 amino acids: CASSIRNQPQHF. The CDR3 DNA is TGTGCCAGTAGTATACGTAATCAGCCCCAGCATTTT. Full variable domain (outside the CDR3, taken from reference TRBV19 and TRBJ1-5): DGGITQSPKYLFRKEGQNVTLSCEQNLNHDAMYWYRQDPGQGLRLIYYSQIVNDFQKGDIAEGYSVSREKKESFPLTVTSAQKNPTAFYLCASSIRNQPQHFGDGTRLSIL.

This rearrangement joins TRBV28 to TRBJ1-4; TRBD1 matches 7 bases. Germline V gives CDR1 MDHEN, CDR2 SYDVKM. The J segment lost 3 bases and the V segment lost 6 bases, leaving 10 bases of the junction unmatched. There are 16 residues in the CDR3. CDR3 sequence reads: CASRSDDREPNEKLFF. The CDR3 nucleotides read TGTGCCAGCAGATCTGACGACAGGGAACCTAATGAAAAACTGTTTTTT.

This clone was found a few times. The rearrangement links TRBV7-9 to TRBJ2-1; no reliable D call. The V gene's germline CDR1 is SEHNR and CDR2 FQNEAQ (reference sequence). The CDR3 extends over 15 amino acids. Trimming removed 2 bases from V and 6 bases from J, with 14 bases in between. As DNA, the CDR3 is TGTGCCAGCAGCTTAACGTCTAGATCGATCAATGAGCAGTTCTTC. This sequence encodes CASSLTSRSINEQFF.

The chain employs TRBV28 and TRBJ2-5, with a tentative D call TRBD2 (5 bases). With 5 bases removed from V and 1 base from J, the gap between germline ends came to 8 bases. The CDR3 covers 13 residues. Germline V gives CDR1 MDHEN, CDR2 SYDVKM. The CDR3, as DNA: TGTGCCAGCAGTCGGACTTTCCAAGAGACCCAGTACTTC. Translating it yields CASSRTFQETQYF. Together with reference TRBV28 and TRBJ2-5, the CDR3 gives the full variable domain: DVKVTQSSRYLVKRTGEKVFLECVQDMDHENMFWYRQDPGLGLRLIYFSYDVKMKEKGDIPEGYSVSREKKERFSLILESASTNQTSMYLCASSRTFQETQYFGPGTRLLVL.

The chain uses TRBV18 and TRBJ2-7, with D tentatively TRBD2 (6 bases). The CDR3 runs 15 residues. Trimming stripped 3 bases from V and 4 bases from J, with 16 bases between. Germline V gene data show CDR1 as KGHSH and CDR2 as LQKENI. CDR3: CASSPGTRGTYEQYV. The CDR3 DNA sequence: TGTGCCAGCTCACCGGGGACCCGGGGGACTTACGAGCAGTACGTC.

V gene TRBV29-1 combines with J gene TRBJ1-2, with D maybe TRBD1 (6 bases). Trimming stripped 3 bases from V and 0 bases from J, with 17 bases between. The CDR3 has 16 amino acids. Looked up from germline, CDR1 is SQVTM and CDR2 is ANQGSEA. Written as DNA, the CDR3 is TGCAGCGTTGATGAGGGACACAGGGCGACTAACTATGGCTACACCTTC. This gives the protein CSVDEGHRATNYGYTF.

The J gene is TRBJ2-3, the V gene TRBV6-5; D remains unclear. Germline V CDR1 and CDR2: MNHEY, SVGAGI. The CDR3 covers 16 residues. Deletions cut 0 bases from V and 6 bases from J, with 16 bases between. The CDR3 here is CASSYSKAAIVDTQYF. CDR3 sequence (DNA): TGTGCCAGCAGTTACTCGAAGGCAGCCATCGTCGATACGCAGTATTTT.

With regard to this clone: The junction departs from germline at one end; a sequencing error may be responsible. The chain couples TRBV19 to TRBJ1-3, with D unclear. CDR1 and CDR2 (germline): LNHDA, SQIVND (reference sequence). The CDR3 has 13 residues. For the CDR3, the DNA is TGTGCGAGTACTGGACTCTCTGGAAACACCATATATTTT. Encoded protein: CASTGLSGNTIYF.

The chain links TRBV14 to TRBJ1-5; D ambiguous. Trimming stripped 4 bases from V and 7 bases from J, with 8 bases between. CDR1 is SGHDN and CDR2 is FVKESK in the germline V gene. The CDR3 is made up of 12 amino acids. CDR3 sequence (DNA): TGTGCCAGCAGCCTAAGTGGACAGCCCCAGCATTTT. Translated: CASSLSGQPQHF.

The chain combines TRBV5-8 with TRBJ2-5; D is unclear. Germline V gene data show CDR1 as SGHTS and CDR2 as YDEGEE. The V gene lost 0 bases and the J gene lost 5 bases, with 11 bases spanning the gap. The CDR3 is 14 residues long. The CDR3 DNA sequence: TGTGCCAGCAGCTTGGAGGGTAGTCGGGAGACCCAGTACTTC. This codes for CASSLEGSRETQYF.

The chain is built from TRBV24-1 and TRBJ1-1; the match to TRBD1 covers 10 bases. Germline values: CDR1 KGHDR, CDR2 SFDVKD. The CDR3 has 15 residues. The ends lost 8 bases at V and 0 bases at J; junction bases unmatched: 5. The CDR3: CATKTGQGMNTEAFF. CDR3 in DNA: TGTGCCACCAAAACGGGACAGGGGATGAACACTGAAGCTTTCTTT.

This chain connects TRBV19 to TRBJ2-7; D unclear. Trimming cost V 8 bases and J 7 bases, with 15 bases left between them. This CDR3 contains 12 residues. Per the germline V gene, CDR1 is LNHDA and CDR2 is SQIVND (reference sequence). CDR3 sequence reads: CASSGQAGEQYV. As DNA, the CDR3 is TGTGCCAGTTCTGGGCAGGCCGGGGAGCAGTACGTC.